Below are 27 T cell receptor beta chains sequenced from a single sample in a study of beta chain features in type 1 diabetes. TCRB transcripts that were expressed got sequenced, as all of the isolated RNA had been reverse transcribed. The table came from immunoSEQ multiplex PCR; TCRdb's copy has only in-frame clones and leaves some out. The table lists just over 600,000 clones, less than 20% of them singletons, with approximately 0.087% in the top ten. Sequencing used naive CD4+ T cells from blood. The origin of the receptors is a man between 18 and 29 years old in good health.

The chain employs TRBV19 and TRBJ1-2; no reliable D call. V gave up 7 bases and J gave up 2 bases, with 26 bases separating them. This CDR3 has 18 residues. The germline V gene has CDR1 LNHDA and CDR2 SQIVND (reference sequence). CDR3 bases: TGTGCCAGTATCCCCAATACACGCCCGCGACGGCTCAACTATGGCTACACCTTC. This codes for CASIPNTRPRRLNYGYTF.

The chain carries TRBV10-3 and TRBJ1-5; D is possibly TRBD1 (5 bases). CDR3 length: 13 residues. Trimming removed 7 bases at V and 3 bases at J, with 10 bases between. Germline CDR1 reads ENHRY; CDR2 reads SYGVKD. The DNA for the CDR3 is TGTGCCATCACCCGGGACCCCAATCAGCCCCAGCATTTT. Translation: CAITRDPNQPQHF.

V gene TRBV4-3 combines with J gene TRBJ2-1, with a tentative D call TRBD2 (6 bases). The CDR3 has 17 residues. Germline V CDR1 and CDR2: LGHNA, YSLEER. The germline V and J ends were trimmed by 0 bases and 8 bases, with 20 bases remaining between them. CDR3 bases: TGCGCCAGCAGCCAAGATTCGGCGGGGTACATGGGGGATGAGCAGTTCTTC. Encoded protein: CASSQDSAGYMGDEQFF.

This chain uses TRBV18 with TRBJ1-2; 7 nucleotides match TRBD1. The CDR3 totals 14 residues. V shed 1 base, J shed 4 bases, and the junction held 3 bases outside the gene matches. Germline values: CDR1 KGHSH, CDR2 LQKENI. The CDR3: CASSPRGQFYGYTF. The CDR3 nucleotides read TGTGCCAGCTCACCACGGGGACAGTTCTATGGCTACACCTTC.

This clone has more than one count but fewer than ten. The chain uses TRBV6-6 and TRBJ1-5; D remains unclear. This CDR3 is built from 14 residues. Trimming cost V 2 bases and J 0 bases, with 5 bases left between them. The germline V gene encodes CDR1 MNHNY and CDR2 SVGAGI (reference sequence). The DNA of the CDR3 is TGTGCCAGCAGTTACGGCGATAGCAATCAGCCCCAGCATTTT. Translating it yields CASSYGDSNQPQHF.

This chain links TRBV4-1 with TRBJ1-1, with 7 bases aligning to TRBD1. From germline, CDR1 is MGHRA and CDR2 YSYEKL. V gave up 0 bases and J gave up 0 bases; unmatched junction bases: 10. CDR3 length: 18 residues. The CDR3 loop reads CASSQDSYRGRVNTEAFF. CDR3 DNA: TGCGCCAGCAGCCAAGATTCCTACAGGGGCAGGGTGAACACTGAAGCTTTCTTT.

The V and J genes are TRBV4-1 and TRBJ2-2; perhaps TRBD1 as D (6 bases). The germline gives CDR1 MGHRA, CDR2 YSYEKL. The CDR3 sequence is 15 residues long. The V end was cut by 4 bases, the J end by 1 base, with 10 bases between. The CDR3 DNA reads as TGCGCCAGCAGCCTCGACAGGAGGAACACCGGGGAGCTGTTTTTT. It translates to CASSLDRRNTGELFF.

The chain employs TRBV25-1 and TRBJ1-1; 8 bases match TRBD1. Germline V gene lookup returns CDR1 MGHDK and CDR2 SYGVNS. CDR3 size: 12 residues. Trimming removed 7 bases from V and 10 bases from J; junction bases left unmatched: 8. Here the CDR3 DNA reads TGTGCCAGCACCTTCCAGGGGGCGGGAGCTTTCTTT. This codes for CASTFQGAGAFF.

This clone was detected a few times. The chain uses TRBV18 and TRBJ2-7; 8 bases map to TRBD1. Germline CDR1 is KGHSH and CDR2 is LQKENI. CDR3 length: 15 amino acids. Trimming took 3 bases from V and 4 from J; bases not matched to a gene: 8. CDR3 sequence reads: CASSPGQGGGYEQYF. Written as DNA, the CDR3 is TGTGCCAGCTCACCTGGACAGGGTGGGGGATACGAGCAGTACTTC.

The V gene is TRBV13, the J gene TRBJ2-1, with D possibly TRBD1 on 6 matching bases. Germline V gene sequence: CDR1 PRHDT, CDR2 FYEKMQ (reference sequence). CDR3 length: 14 amino acids. The germline V and J ends were trimmed by 5 bases and 9 bases, with 17 bases remaining between them. In DNA, the CDR3 is TGTGCCAGCAGCCAGGGGCCTATTGGTGGTGAGCAGTTCTTC. It encodes CASSQGPIGGEQFF.

This clone was observed a handful of times. Distinct nucleotide sequences in the sample also encode this CDR3. This chain joins TRBV9 and TRBJ2-1; the match to TRBD2 covers 8 bases. This CDR3 is built from 16 residues. Germline trimming cut 0 bases from V and 4 bases from J; bases unmatched to any gene: 6. Germline V gives CDR1 SGDLS, CDR2 YYNGEE. The CDR3 sequence is CASSVAGGRTYNEQFF. DNA of the CDR3: TGTGCCAGCAGCGTAGCTGGCGGGAGGACGTACAATGAGCAGTTCTTC.

This clone appeared a few times. The chain couples TRBV10-3 to TRBJ2-7; possible D gene TRBD2, 7 bases. Trimming removed 3 bases from V and 5 bases from J, with 17 bases in between. This CDR3 region has 15 residues. CDR1 and CDR2 from the germline V gene are ENHRY and SYGVKD. The CDR3 nucleotides read TGTGCCATCAGTGACCCCACAGGGAGGGGGAACGAGCAGTACTTC. It encodes CAISDPTGRGNEQYF.

The chain is built from TRBV25-1 and TRBJ2-5; D possibly uses TRBD1 or TRBD2 (5 bases each). The DNA matches TRBJ2-7 better at its end, which makes the J call doubtful. Germline V lookup: CDR1 MGHDK, CDR2 SYGVNS. The CDR3 loop spans 13 amino acids. The chain's CDR3 is CASSRDRTYEQYF. The CDR3, as DNA: TGTGCCAGCAGCCGGGACCGAACCTACGAGCAGTACTTC.

This chain uses TRBV13 with TRBJ1-1; D possibly corresponds to TRBD1 (6 bases). The ends were cut back, 5 bases at V and 5 bases at J, with 15 bases in the middle. This CDR3 comprises 14 residues. Germline V gene sequence: CDR1 PRHDT, CDR2 FYEKMQ (reference sequence). CDR3 sequence (DNA): TGTGCCAGCAGCCCCCAGGGGAGATGGACTGAAGCTTTCTTT. Translating gives CASSPQGRWTEAFF.

This clone was observed many times. The chain combines TRBV5-4 with TRBJ2-2, with no clear D. V lost 6 bases and J lost 0, with 6 bases in between. Germline loops: CDR1 SGHNT, CDR2 YYREEE (reference sequence). This CDR3 comprises 13 residues. CDR3 DNA sequence: TGTGCCAGCAACAGTGCGAACACCGGGGAGCTGTTTTTT. It encodes CASNSANTGELFF.

The V and J genes are TRBV15 and TRBJ2-3; TRBD2 agrees at 8 bases. Losses at the gene ends were 3 bases for V and 0 bases for J; bases not matched to a gene: 8. Germline V lookup: CDR1 LNHNV, CDR2 YYDKDF (reference sequence). The CDR3 is made up of 17 amino acids. Here the CDR3 reads CATSSHPGGPSTDTQYF. CDR3 DNA: TGTGCCACCAGCAGCCACCCGGGAGGGCCTAGCACAGATACGCAGTATTTT.

This clone was seen only a few times. The CDR3 loop is CASSRSKAPGTPVWEQYF. CDR3 bases: TGCGCCAGCAGTCGATCCAAAGCCCCCGGGACACCGGTCTGGGAGCAGTACTTC. The chain has TRBV23-1 and TRBJ2-7, with a weak D call TRBD1 (6 bases). TRBV23-1 is an ORF, and what it does is uncertain. The CDR3 is 18 residues long. V lost 4 bases, J lost 7 bases, and 29 bases lay in between.

This clone appeared a few times. The chain links TRBV11-3 to TRBJ1-1, with TRBD1 as a possible D gene (6 bases). CDR1 is SGHNT, CDR2 YENEEA, per germline. V lost 5 bases and J lost 1, with 11 bases in between. The CDR3 totals 14 residues. This CDR3 is CASSQGQGNTEAFF. Here the CDR3 DNA reads TGTGCCAGCAGCCAGGGGCAGGGGAACACTGAAGCTTTCTTT.

The rearrangement joins TRBV4-1 to TRBJ1-3, with D tentatively TRBD1 (5 bases). Trimming removed 0 bases at V and 1 base at J, with 10 bases between. The CDR3 runs 16 residues. The germline gives CDR1 MGHRA, CDR2 YSYEKL. CDR3 region: CASSQDEGFSGNTIYF. In nucleotides, the CDR3 is TGCGCCAGCAGCCAAGACGAGGGGTTTTCTGGAAACACCATATATTTT.

This rearrangement joins TRBV19 to TRBJ1-1, with TRBD1 as a possible D gene (5 bases). Looked up from germline, CDR1 is LNHDA and CDR2 is SQIVND (reference sequence). The CDR3 totals 15 residues. V was trimmed by 0 bases and J by 3 bases, leaving 11 bases between them. CDR3 coding DNA: TGTGCCAGTAGTATAGACCGAGACAGACACACTGAAGCTTTCTTT. Its protein is CASSIDRDRHTEAFF. The complete variable domain, with remaining parts taken from reference TRBV19 and TRBJ1-1, reads DGGITQSPKYLFRKEGQNVTLSCEQNLNHDAMYWYRQDPGQGLRLIYYSQIVNDFQKGDIAEGYSVSREKKESFPLTVTSAQKNPTAFYLCASSIDRDRHTEAFFGQGTRLTVV.

This clone showed up just a few times. V and J are TRBV19 and TRBJ2-7, with 7 positions matching TRBD1. This CDR3 has 12 residues. The germline CDR1 and CDR2 sequences are LNHDA and SQIVND (reference sequence). CDR3 sequence (DNA): TGTGTCATCTACAGGGGTCCCTACGAGCAGTACTTC. It translates to CVIYRGPYEQYF.

In its sample, this clone was seen a few times. The rearrangement links TRBV5-1 to TRBJ1-2, with D hard to call. Germline V gene sequence: CDR1 SGHRS, CDR2 YFSETQ. V shed 0 bases and J shed 1 base, with 10 bases lying between them. The CDR3 is 15 residues long. CDR3 nucleotides: TGCGCCAGCAGCTTGGTTAAAGGAGTTAACTATGGCTACACCTTC. Amino acid sequence: CASSLVKGVNYGYTF.

This rearrangement joins TRBV28 to TRBJ2-2; the D gene is possibly TRBD2 (6 bases). V lost 6 bases, J lost 5 bases, and 19 bases lay in between. Germline loops: CDR1 MDHEN, CDR2 SYDVKM. The CDR3 loop spans 16 amino acids. The CDR3 region is CASRGRETKKTGELFF. CDR3 bases: TGTGCCAGCAGAGGTCGGGAGACTAAAAAAACCGGGGAGCTGTTTTTT.

This clone was detected a few times. The chain recombines TRBV28 with TRBJ2-6, with no clear D. The length of the CDR3 is 14 residues. The germline V gene has CDR1 MDHEN and CDR2 SYDVKM. Deletions cut 7 bases from V and 2 bases from J, with 9 bases between. The CDR3 region has the DNA TGTGCCAGCACCCTAGTGGCTGGGGCCAACGTCCTGACTTTC. Amino acid sequence: CASTLVAGANVLTF.

The chain links TRBV27 to TRBJ2-7; the match to TRBD2 covers 8 bases. CDR3 length: 17 amino acids. Germline V gene lookup returns CDR1 MNHEY and CDR2 SMNVEV (reference sequence). Unmatched junction bases numbered 19, after V lost 3 bases and J lost 9 bases. The CDR3 loop is CASSFKSAQEAGGVQYF. The DNA for the CDR3 is TGTGCCAGCAGTTTTAAGAGTGCTCAAGAGGCGGGGGGCGTGCAGTACTTC.

DNA of the CDR3: TGTGCCAGCAGTTACTCGAAGGGAGGATCGTACTATGGCTACACCTTC. Amino acid sequence: CASSYSKGGSYYGYTF. This rearrangement joins TRBV6-5 to TRBJ1-2, with unresolved D. Trimming took off 0 bases at V and 3 bases at J, with 14 bases between the two ends. The CDR3 sequence is 16 residues long. Germline loops: CDR1 MNHEY, CDR2 SVGAGI.

The chain is built from TRBV7-9 and TRBJ2-3; possibly TRBD1 for D (7 bases). The CDR3 contains 16 residues. Germline values: CDR1 SEHNR, CDR2 FQNEAQ (reference sequence). Trimming shortened V by 5 bases and J by 1 base, and 16 bases separated the two germline ends. The CDR3 is CASSGGQGGGTDTQYF. The CDR3 DNA follows: TGTGCCAGCAGCGGAGGGCAGGGGGGTGGCACAGATACGCAGTATTTT.